This entry lists 5 T cell receptor beta chains sequenced from one sample in a study of molecular identifiers for immune sequencing clone quantification. TCRdb called the PCR reads again in MiXCR, with one record for every CDR3 protein. Among under 800,000 distinct CDR3 sequences listed, about 25% were seen once. The sample comprised naive CD8+ T cells from blood, with Jurkat cell RNA spiked in. Described subset: FACS-sorted CD8+CD4-CCR7+CD45RA+ naive T cells. These receptors all come from a human donor in good health. Some libraries in this study had Jurkat cell RNA spiked in.

This clonotype appeared many times. The gene calls are TRBV29-1 and TRBJ2-1, with unresolved D. CDR1 is SQVTM, CDR2 ANQGSEA, per germline. The CDR3 sequence is 13 residues long. Trimming shortened V by 1 base and J by 8 bases, and 12 bases separated the two germline ends. CDR3 protein: CSVEAVVFHEQFF. CDR3 DNA sequence: TGCAGCGTTGAAGCGGTGGTCTTCCATGAGCAGTTCTTC.

This clonotype has ten or more counts. The chain links TRBV7-2 to TRBJ2-1, with TRBD1 matching over 11 bases. The CDR3 loop spans 14 amino acids. The junction had 5 bases not matched to a gene; V was cut back by 5 bases and J by 8 bases. Germline V lookup: CDR1 SGHTA, CDR2 FQGNSA. For the CDR3, the DNA is TGTGCCAGCAGCCACGGACAGGGGGCTTATGAGCAGTTCTTC. Protein product: CASSHGQGAYEQFF.

The chain links TRBV19 to TRBJ2-1; 11 positions match TRBD2. V gave up 3 bases and J gave up 4 bases; unmatched junction bases: 2. The length of the CDR3 is 15 residues. CDR1 is LNHDA, CDR2 SQIVND, per germline (reference sequence). In DNA, the CDR3 is TGTGCCAGTAGTATTGCTAGCGGGGGGTACAATGAGCAGTTCTTC. It yields the protein CASSIASGGYNEQFF.

Concerning this clonotype: Relative to the germline gene, one junction end is altered; a read error may explain this. V usage is TRBV10-3 and J usage is TRBJ2-3, with 9 bases matching TRBD2. CDR1 and CDR2 from the germline V gene are ENHRY and SYGVKD. The CDR3 runs 16 residues. The CDR3 coding sequence is TGTGCCATCAGTAAGTCGTCTAGCGGGGAAACAGATACGCAGTATTTT. Its protein is CAISKSSSGETDTQYF.

Notes on this clonotype: The CDR3 ends on some other residue instead of the conserved phenylalanine or tryptophan, so this is likely a read error. This chain links TRBV5-1 with TRBJ1-1, with no clear D. Germline V gene data show CDR1 as SGHRS and CDR2 as YFSETQ. The V end was cut by 0 bases, the J end by 8 bases, with 20 bases between. This CDR3 is 16 amino acids long. CDR3 loop: CASSLETSPYPSEAFL. Here the CDR3 DNA reads TGCGCCAGCAGCTTGGAGACGTCCCCTTATCCGTCCGAAGCTTTCTTA.